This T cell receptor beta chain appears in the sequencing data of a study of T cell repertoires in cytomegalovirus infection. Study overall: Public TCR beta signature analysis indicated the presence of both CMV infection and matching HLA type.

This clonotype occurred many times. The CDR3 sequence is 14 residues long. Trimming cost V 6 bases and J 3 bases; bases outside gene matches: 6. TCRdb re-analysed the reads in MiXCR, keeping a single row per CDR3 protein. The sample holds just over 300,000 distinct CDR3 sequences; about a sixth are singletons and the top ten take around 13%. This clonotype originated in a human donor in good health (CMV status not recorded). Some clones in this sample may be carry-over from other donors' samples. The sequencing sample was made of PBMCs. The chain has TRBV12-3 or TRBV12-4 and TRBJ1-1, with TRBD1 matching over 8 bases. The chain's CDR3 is CASRKQGEYTEAFF. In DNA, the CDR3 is TGTGCCAGCAGGAAACAGGGGGAATACACTGAAGCTTTCTTT.